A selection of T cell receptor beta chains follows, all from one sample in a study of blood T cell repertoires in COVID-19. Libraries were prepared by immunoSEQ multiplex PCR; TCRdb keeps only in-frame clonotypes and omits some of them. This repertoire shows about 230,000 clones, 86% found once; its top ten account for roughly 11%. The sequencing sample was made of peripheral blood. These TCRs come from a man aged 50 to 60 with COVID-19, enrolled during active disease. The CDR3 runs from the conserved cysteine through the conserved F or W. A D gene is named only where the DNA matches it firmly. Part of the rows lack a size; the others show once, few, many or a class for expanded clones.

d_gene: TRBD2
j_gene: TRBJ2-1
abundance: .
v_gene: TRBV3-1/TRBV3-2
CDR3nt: TGTGCCAGCAGCCAACGGGGGGACTCCCCTGAGCAGTTCTTC
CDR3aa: CASSQRGDSPEQFF

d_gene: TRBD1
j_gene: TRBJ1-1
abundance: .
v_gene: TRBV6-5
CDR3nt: TGTGCCAGCAGTTTTGACAGGGGAGGGACTGAAGCTTTCTTT
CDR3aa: CASSFDRGGTEAFF

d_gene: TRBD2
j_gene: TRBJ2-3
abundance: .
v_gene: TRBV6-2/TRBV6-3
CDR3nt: TGTGCCAGCAGTCTCGAAGCGGGGGGGCCTGCCGATACGCAGTATTTT
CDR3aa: CASSLEAGGPADTQYF

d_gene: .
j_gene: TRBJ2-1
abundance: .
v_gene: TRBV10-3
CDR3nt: TGTGCCATCAGTGTCTTAGCGACTACCCTCTCCTACAATGAGCAGTTCTTC
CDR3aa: CAISVLATTLSYNEQFF

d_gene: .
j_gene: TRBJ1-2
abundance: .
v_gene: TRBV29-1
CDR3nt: TGCAGCGTTGTTCGCCAGGACTATGGCTACACCTTC
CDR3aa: CSVVRQDYGYTF

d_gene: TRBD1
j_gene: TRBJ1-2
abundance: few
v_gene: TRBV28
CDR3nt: TGTGCCAGCAGTTTACTCCCCCGAGGGGGCGGGGATGGCTACACCTTC
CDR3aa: CASSLLPRGGGDGYTF

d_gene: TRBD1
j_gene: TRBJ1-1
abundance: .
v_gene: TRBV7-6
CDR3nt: TGTGCCAGCAGCTTAGGGACAGGGGGTGTTGGCACTGAAGCTTTCTTT
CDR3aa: CASSLGTGGVGTEAFF

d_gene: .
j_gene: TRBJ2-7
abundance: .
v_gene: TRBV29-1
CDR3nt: TGCAGCGTTGTGGGGCTCCTACAAGACGAGCAGTACTTC
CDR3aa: CSVVGLLQDEQYF

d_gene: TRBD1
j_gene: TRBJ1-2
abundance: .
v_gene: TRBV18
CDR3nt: TGTGCCAGCTCACCGCTGCCTTCGGACAGGGGGCGAGGCTATGGCTACACCTTC
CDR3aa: CASSPLPSDRGRGYGYTF

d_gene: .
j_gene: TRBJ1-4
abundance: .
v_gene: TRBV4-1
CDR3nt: TGCGCCAGCAGCCAAGATGATGGGGGGGGCACGAAAAAACTGTTTTTT
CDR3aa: CASSQDDGGGTKKLFF

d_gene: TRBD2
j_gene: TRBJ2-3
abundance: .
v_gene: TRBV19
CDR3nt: TGTGCCACTCGGGACGCGGGGGGGTCGTCAGATACGCAGTATTTT
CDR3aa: CATRDAGGSSDTQYF

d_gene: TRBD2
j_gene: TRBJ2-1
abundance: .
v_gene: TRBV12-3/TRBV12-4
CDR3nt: TGTGCCAGCAGTACAAGACTAGCGGGAGCCCCGTTCTTC
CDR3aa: CASSTRLAGAPFF

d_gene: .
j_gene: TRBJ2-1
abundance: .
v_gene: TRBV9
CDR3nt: TGTGCCAGCAGCGTTGAAGGACAGTACAATGAGCAGTTCTTC
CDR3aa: CASSVEGQYNEQFF

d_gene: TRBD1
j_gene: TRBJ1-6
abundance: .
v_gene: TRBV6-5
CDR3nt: TGTGCCAGCAGATCCGACAGGGGACAATATTCACCCCTCCACTTT
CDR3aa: CASRSDRGQYSPLHF

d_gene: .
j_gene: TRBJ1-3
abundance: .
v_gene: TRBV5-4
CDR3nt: TGTGCCAGCAGTCCAGAATACTCTGGAAACACCATATATTTT
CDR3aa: CASSPEYSGNTIYF

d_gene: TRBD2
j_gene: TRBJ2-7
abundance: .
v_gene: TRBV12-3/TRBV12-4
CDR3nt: TGTGCCAGCCGGGGGGTCTCCTACGAGCAGTACTTC
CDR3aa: CASRGVSYEQYF

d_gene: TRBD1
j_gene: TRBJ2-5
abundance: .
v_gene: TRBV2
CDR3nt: TGTGCCAGCACACAGGGGGCAGGGCTAGCGGAGACCCAGTACTTC
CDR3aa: CASTQGAGLAETQYF

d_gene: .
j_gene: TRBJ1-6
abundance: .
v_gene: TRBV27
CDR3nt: TGTGCCAGCACCATGGAGGGGTCACCCCTCCACTTT
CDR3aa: CASTMEGSPLHF

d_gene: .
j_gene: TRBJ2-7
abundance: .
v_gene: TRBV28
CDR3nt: TGTGCCAGCGCCTCGGGGAGCCACGAGCAGTACTTC
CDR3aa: CASASGSHEQYF

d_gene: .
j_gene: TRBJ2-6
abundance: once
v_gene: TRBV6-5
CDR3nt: TGTGCCAGCAGTTCATCAGGACTTCCTGGGGCCAACGTCCTGACTTTC
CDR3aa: CASSSSGLPGANVLTF

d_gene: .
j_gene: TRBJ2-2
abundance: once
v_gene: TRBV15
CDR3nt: TGTGCCACCAGGGGAATTAGGAGGGCCGGGGAGCTGTTTTTT
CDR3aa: CATRGIRRAGELFF

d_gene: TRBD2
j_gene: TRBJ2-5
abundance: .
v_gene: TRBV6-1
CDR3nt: TGTGCCAGCAGTGAACCTGCGGGGGGGCCAGAGACCCAGTACTTC
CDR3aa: CASSEPAGGPETQYF

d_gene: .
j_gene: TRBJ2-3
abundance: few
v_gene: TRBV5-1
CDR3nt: TGCGCCAGCAGCTTGGCCTTAGCCGGGATGGCAGATACGCAGTATTTT
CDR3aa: CASSLALAGMADTQYF

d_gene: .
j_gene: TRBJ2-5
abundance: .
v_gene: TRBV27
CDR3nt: TGTGCCAGCAGTCTAGGAGGGACTGAGCGCACGACCCAGTACTTC
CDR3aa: CASSLGGTERTTQYF

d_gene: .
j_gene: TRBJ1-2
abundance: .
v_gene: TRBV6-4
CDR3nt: TGTGCCAGCAGTGACTCAGGAGGGTCTGGCTACACCTTC
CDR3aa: CASSDSGGSGYTF

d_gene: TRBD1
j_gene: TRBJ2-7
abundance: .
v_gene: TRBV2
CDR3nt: TGTGCCAGCAGTGAAACAGGGGGAGTTCGGTACGAGCAGTACTTC
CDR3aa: CASSETGGVRYEQYF

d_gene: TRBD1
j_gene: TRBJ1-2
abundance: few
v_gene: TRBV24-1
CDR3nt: TGTGCCACCAGTGATTTAATCCGACAGGGTAAGCTTCCTCGCTACACCTTC
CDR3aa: CATSDLIRQGKLPRYTF

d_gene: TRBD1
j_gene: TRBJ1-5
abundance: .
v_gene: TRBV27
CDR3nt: TGTGCCAGCAGTTTATCTGGACAGGGGGCGGCGTGGAGCAATCAGCCCCAGCATTTT
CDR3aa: CASSLSGQGAAWSNQPQHF

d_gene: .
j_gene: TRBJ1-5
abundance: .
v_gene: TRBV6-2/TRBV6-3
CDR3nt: TGTGCCAGCACCCCCCGGCAGGGGAGCAATCAGCCCCAGCATTTT
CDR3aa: CASTPRQGSNQPQHF

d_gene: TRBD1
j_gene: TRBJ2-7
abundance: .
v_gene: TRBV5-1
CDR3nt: TGCGCCAGCAGCTCAGAACAGGGGAGCGTCCACGAGCAGTACTTC
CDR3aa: CASSSEQGSVHEQYF

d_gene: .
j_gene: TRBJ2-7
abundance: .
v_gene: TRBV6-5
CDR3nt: TGTGCCAGCAGCCTCGGGGGCGAGCAGTACTTC
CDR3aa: CASSLGGEQYF

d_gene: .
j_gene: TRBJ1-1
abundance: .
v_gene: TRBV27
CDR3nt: TGTGCCAGCAGTTTACGGTTCAACACTGAAGCTTTCTTT
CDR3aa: CASSLRFNTEAFF

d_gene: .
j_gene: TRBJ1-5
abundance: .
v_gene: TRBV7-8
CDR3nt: TGTGCCAGCAGCTTAGCGGGGGGTGACGGCAATCAGCCCCAGCATTTT
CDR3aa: CASSLAGGDGNQPQHF

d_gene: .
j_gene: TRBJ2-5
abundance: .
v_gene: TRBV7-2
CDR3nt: TGTGCCAGCGACCCCGGCTATAGCGGAACTTCCCGGGGGACCCAGTACTTC
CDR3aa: CASDPGYSGTSRGTQYF

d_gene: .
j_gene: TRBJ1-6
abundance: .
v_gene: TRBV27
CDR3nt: TGTGCCAGCAGTTTGTATCCCCCAGGGCATAATTCACCCCTCCACTTT
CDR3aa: CASSLYPPGHNSPLHF

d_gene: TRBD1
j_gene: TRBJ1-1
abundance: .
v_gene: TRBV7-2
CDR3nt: TGTGCCAGCAGCTTAGGACAGGGAAAGAACACTGAAGCTTTCTTT
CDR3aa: CASSLGQGKNTEAFF

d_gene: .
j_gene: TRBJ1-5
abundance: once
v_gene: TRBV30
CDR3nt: TGTGCCTGGGCTCCTGACTGGAATCAGCCCCAGCATTTT
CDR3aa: CAWAPDWNQPQHF

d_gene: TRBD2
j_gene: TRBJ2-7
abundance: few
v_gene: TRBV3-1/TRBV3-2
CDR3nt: TGTGCCAGCAGCCAAGATGGGACTAGCCTCCGTCAGCAGTACTTC
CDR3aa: CASSQDGTSLRQQYF

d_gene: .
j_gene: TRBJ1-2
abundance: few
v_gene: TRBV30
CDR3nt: TGTGCCTGGAGTCACATCGGAGTTTACTATGGCTACACCTTC
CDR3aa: CAWSHIGVYYGYTF

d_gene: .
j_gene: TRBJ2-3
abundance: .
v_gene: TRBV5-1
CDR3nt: TGCGCCAGCTGGAGGGCAGGGTCAGATACGCAGTATTTT
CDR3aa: CASWRAGSDTQYF

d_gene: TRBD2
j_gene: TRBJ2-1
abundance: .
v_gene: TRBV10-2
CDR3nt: TGCGCCAGCAGAGCGGGAGCAGGGGATGAGCAGTTCTTC
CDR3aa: CASRAGAGDEQFF

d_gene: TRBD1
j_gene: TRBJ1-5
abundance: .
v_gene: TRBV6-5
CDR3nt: TGTGCCAGCAGCCCCCGACAGGGTGGACAGCCCCAGCATTTT
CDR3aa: CASSPRQGGQPQHF

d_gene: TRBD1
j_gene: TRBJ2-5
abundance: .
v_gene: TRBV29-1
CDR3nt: TGCAGCGCCCTGGGACAGGGGATAGGGAAGACCCAGTACTTC
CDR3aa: CSALGQGIGKTQYF

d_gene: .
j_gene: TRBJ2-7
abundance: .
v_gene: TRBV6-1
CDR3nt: TGTGCCAGCAGTGATTCGGGAGTCCCTTACGAGCAGTACTTC
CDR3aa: CASSDSGVPYEQYF

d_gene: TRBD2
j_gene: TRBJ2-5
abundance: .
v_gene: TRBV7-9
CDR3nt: TGTGCCAGCAGCTTAGGCGGGGGTTACGTCGGTGTACAAGAGACCCAGTACTTC
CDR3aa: CASSLGGGYVGVQETQYF